Listed below are T cell receptor beta chains from one sample, sequenced in a study of T cells after yellow fever vaccination. TCRdb recomputed calls from the 5' RACE reads with MiXCR, one row per CDR3 protein. The sample yields 200,000 to 300,000 distinct CDR3 sequences, roughly 6.2% seen once. This specimen was CD4+ T cells sorted from PBMCs, taken on the day of the yellow fever booster vaccination. Every receptor here comes from a young man who received the YFV17D yellow fever vaccine. Both conserved end residues are part of each CDR3. The D gene is left open where the match is weak. Size tells how often a clone was seen (once, few, many) or the class of an expanded clone, and some rows leave it out.

TRBJ2-7 | TRBV6-2/TRBV6-3 | TRBD1 | many | TGTGCCAGCAAAAGACAGGGCCTAACCTACGAGCAGTACTTC | CASKRQGLTYEQYF
TRBJ2-1 | TRBV12-3/TRBV12-4 | TRBD2 | . | TGTGCCAGCAGTCCGTCAACCGGACTAGCGGGAGTGGATGAGCAGTTCTTC | CASSPSTGLAGVDEQFF
TRBJ2-3 | TRBV4-3 | TRBD2 | many | TGCGCCAGCAGCAGACTAGCGGCTAGCACAGATACGCAGTATTTT | CASSRLAASTDTQYF
TRBJ2-7 | TRBV20-1 | . | . | TGCAGTGCCCGAACCCAGGGCTACGAGCAGTACTTC | CSARTQGYEQYF
TRBJ2-7 | TRBV12-3/TRBV12-4 | . | many | TGTGCCAGCAGCTTAGGACAGCCCTACGAGCAGTACTTC | CASSLGQPYEQYF
TRBJ1-3 | TRBV18 | . | few | TGTGCCAGCTCACCAGGCGCTAGCCCCACCATATATTTT | CASSPGASPTIYF
TRBJ2-1 | TRBV28 | TRBD2 | few | TGTGCCAGCAGAGACGGACTAGCGGGAGGCCAGCACAGCTCCTACAATGAGCAGTTCTTC | CASRDGLAGGQHSSYNEQFF
TRBJ2-2 | TRBV5-4 | TRBD1 | . | TGTGCCAGCAGCTTGTTCACAGGGGGCGCTGGGAACACCGGGGAGCTGTTTTTT | CASSLFTGGAGNTGELFF
TRBJ2-3 | TRBV18 | . | few | TGTGCCAGCTCATCGACTGGCACCGAAGGGAATACGCAGTATTTT | CASSSTGTEGNTQYF
TRBJ2-1 | TRBV20-1 | . | few | TGCAGTGCTAAATATTTAAGAGCAGTAAACTACAATGAGCAGTTCTTC | CSAKYLRAVNYNEQFF
TRBJ1-5 | TRBV5-1 | . | many | TGCGCCAGCAGTCCGTCGGGAGGGTCCCAGCCCCAGCATTTT | CASSPSGGSQPQHF
TRBJ2-1 | TRBV7-3 | TRBD2 | . | TGTGCCAGCAGCCCCACCACCCCAGGACTAGCGGGAGTAACGGGCAATGAGCAGTTCTTC | CASSPTTPGLAGVTGNEQFF
TRBJ2-2 | TRBV12-3/TRBV12-4 | . | many | TGTGCCAGCACCTTGGGGCTCCAGGGTGGTGCCGGGGAGCTGTTTTTT | CASTLGLQGGAGELFF
TRBJ2-1 | TRBV7-9 | . | many | TGTGCCAGCAGCTTATCCTTCTCGGGGAATGAGCAGTTCTTC | CASSLSFSGNEQFF
TRBJ2-1 | TRBV7-2 | . | . | TGTGCCAGCAGCTTAGGGGGAGGGCAGTTCTTC | CASSLGGGQFF
TRBJ2-7 | TRBV20-1 | . | . | TGCAGTGTCCCGACCTCGAGGGTTGGGGGGTACGAGCAGTACTTC | CSVPTSRVGGYEQYF
TRBJ2-1 | TRBV5-5 | TRBD2 | many | TGTGCCAGCAGCTTGGCAGTAGCGGGAGTATCCAACGAGCAGTTCTTC | CASSLAVAGVSNEQFF
TRBJ2-2 | TRBV6-2/TRBV6-3 | TRBD2 | many | TGTGCCAGCAGTAGGACTAGCGGGAGAAATACCGGGGAGCTGTTTTTT | CASSRTSGRNTGELFF
TRBJ2-3 | TRBV29-1 | . | few | TGCAGCGTTGAAAAGGTCCAGACTAGCACAGATACGCAGTATTTT | CSVEKVQTSTDTQYF
TRBJ2-1 | TRBV11-2 | . | few | TGTGCCAGCAGCCTCCGGGGACCCTACAATGAGCAGTTCTTC | CASSLRGPYNEQFF
TRBJ2-1 | TRBV20-1 | TRBD2 | many | TGCAGTCCCACTGGACTAGCGGGAGCCCATGAGCAGTTCTTC | CSPTGLAGAHEQFF
TRBJ2-1 | TRBV30 | . | many | TGTGCCTGGTGTCGGGTAGCAGGAGCCAATGAGCAGTTCTTC | CAWCRVAGANEQFF
TRBJ2-3 | TRBV15 | . | few | TGTGCCACCAGCAGAGATGGGGGGTCCAACGCCGACGTGGATTTT | CATSRDGGSNADVDF
TRBJ2-7 | TRBV25-1 | . | . | TGTGCCAGCAGTGAACTGCAGGGCCGAGCCTACGAGCAGTACTTC | CASSELQGRAYEQYF
TRBJ2-7 | TRBV19 | TRBD1 | many | TGTGCCAGCCGAATAGCTGGGACAGGTAGCTCCTACGAGCAGTACTTC | CASRIAGTGSSYEQYF
TRBJ2-7 | TRBV7-2 | . | many | TGCGCCAGCAGCTTGGGCAGATCCTACGAGCAGTACTTC | CASSLGRSYEQYF
TRBJ2-7 | TRBV6-5 | . | many | TGTGCCAGCAGTCTATGGGTCACCTACGAGCAGTACTTC | CASSLWVTYEQYF
TRBJ2-1 | TRBV5-1 | TRBD2 | . | TGCGCCAGCAGCTTGGGGAGCGGGAGGGGTAATGAGCAGTTCTTC | CASSLGSGRGNEQFF
TRBJ2-7 | TRBV4-3 | . | many | TGCGCCAGCAGCCACAAGTCAGGGTACGAGCAGTACTTC | CASSHKSGYEQYF
TRBJ2-5 | TRBV10-3 | TRBD1 | few | TGTGCCATCAGCAAGGGACAGAACCAAGAGACCCAGTACTTC | CAISKGQNQETQYF
TRBJ2-1 | TRBV5-1 | TRBD2 | . | TGCGCCAGCAGCGGAGTAGCGGGAGCTTACAATGAGCAGTTCTTC | CASSGVAGAYNEQFF
TRBJ1-5 | TRBV5-5 | . | many | TGTGCCAGCAGCTTGGATACAGGGCCGAGCAATCAGCCCCAGCATTTT | CASSLDTGPSNQPQHF
TRBJ2-1 | TRBV5-1 | . | many | TGCGCCAGCAGCTTGCCCTCATACAATGAGCAGTTCTTC | CASSLPSYNEQFF
TRBJ2-7 | TRBV5-5 | TRBD1 | . | TGTGCCAGCAGCCGACAGGGGGAGGGACACGAGCAGTACTTC | CASSRQGEGHEQYF
TRBJ2-6 | TRBV6-2/TRBV6-3 | . | . | TGTGCCAGCAGTCCGGAAGGATCTCGGGCCAACGTCCTGACTTTC | CASSPEGSRANVLTF
TRBJ2-1 | TRBV7-2 | TRBD2 | many | TGTGCCAGCAGCTTTTTAGCGGGAGTCAATGAGCAGTTCTTC | CASSFLAGVNEQFF
TRBJ2-7 | TRBV20-1 | . | many | TGCAGTGCTAGGGATCCTTTGGGATACGAGCAGTACTTC | CSARDPLGYEQYF